The present TCR beta chain was sequenced within a study of OX40 agonist ivuxolimab in advanced cancers. Notes on the study in general: Individuals who were partial responders at 0.1-3.0 mg/kg had clonal expansion that ranked among the lowest.

Trimming took off 3 bases at V and 1 base at J, with 10 bases between the two ends. Per germline, CDR1 SGHAT and CDR2 FQNNGV. This CDR3 contains 14 residues. Comments on this clone: Its antigen is unidentified.

Sequencing was performed with immunoSEQ multiplex PCR; in TCRdb, only in-frame clones are kept and a portion is missing. This sample has fewer than 85,000 clones, with around 83% found just once. The sample was CD4+ or CD8+ T cells sorted from blood, taken in a trial of the OX40 agonist ivuxolimab. The receptor's source is an adult with an advanced solid tumor such as melanoma, head and neck, liver or kidney cancer. The chain couples TRBV11-2 to TRBJ2-7, with a weak D call TRBD1 (6 bases). CDR3: CASSFPGASYEQYF. CDR3 sequence (DNA): TGTGCCAGCAGCTTCCCAGGGGCGTCCTACGAGCAGTACTTC.